Given below is one T cell receptor (beta chain) in context. Deep-level running was used for the assay. Study processing details: Sequence data from immunoSEQ were junction-only and lacked quality scores; consequently, filtering differed. Profiled with immunoSEQ multiplex PCR; TCRdb holds only in-frame clones, not every one. That table supplies the V and J calls and clone size; D and trimming were determined from the DNA. The data show 850,000 to 1,200,000 clones, more than 60% seen once. The entry originates in a study of shared clonotypes between healthy human individuals. Looking at the study overall: With ages of 18 to 49, the donors were two women and a few men. Each donor's CD8 memory used one plate, CD8 naive two, each CD4 subset three.

The CDR3 runs to 14 residues. V lost 1 base to trimming and J lost 5 bases, with 10 bases between them. Germline V gene data show CDR1 as LGHNA and CDR2 as YSLEER. The sequence was obtained from a man younger than 35 in good health. The chain combines TRBV4-3 with TRBJ2-3; D unresolved. Sample: memory CD4+ T cells sorted from blood. The subset denotes: CD45RA-negative fraction. CDR3 in amino acids: CASSQVFGVDTQYF. The CDR3 DNA follows: TGCGCCAGCAGCCAAGTCTTTGGGGTAGATACGCAGTATTTT.